This T cell receptor (beta chain) was profiled in a study of T-cell memory formation after mild COVID-19. Overall study results and limits: The main location of contracting CD4+ clones was CM and EM, and that of contracting CD8+ clones was EMRA.

MiXCR was run by TCRdb on the 5' RACE reads, yielding one entry per CDR3 protein. Of nearly 200,000 distinct CDR3 sequences detected, approximately 20% appear once; the ten largest clones hold 2.4%. This clonotype was detected a few times. Antigen specificity is unknown. Sequencing used PBMCs or a T cell subset sorted from them (not recorded which). The TCR was taken from an adult woman who had mild COVID-19 (a few samples of this study predate the infection). Cell type and time point are not known.

CDR3 region: CASRQGGENTEAFF. CDR3 nucleotides: TGCGCCAGCAGACAGGGTGGGGAGAACACTGAAGCTTTCTTT. The chain joins TRBV5-1 to TRBJ1-1, with D perhaps TRBD1 (6 bases). This CDR3 region has 14 residues. Trimming left V 5 bases short and J 1 base short, with 12 bases between. Germline CDR1 reads SGHRS; CDR2 reads YFSETQ.